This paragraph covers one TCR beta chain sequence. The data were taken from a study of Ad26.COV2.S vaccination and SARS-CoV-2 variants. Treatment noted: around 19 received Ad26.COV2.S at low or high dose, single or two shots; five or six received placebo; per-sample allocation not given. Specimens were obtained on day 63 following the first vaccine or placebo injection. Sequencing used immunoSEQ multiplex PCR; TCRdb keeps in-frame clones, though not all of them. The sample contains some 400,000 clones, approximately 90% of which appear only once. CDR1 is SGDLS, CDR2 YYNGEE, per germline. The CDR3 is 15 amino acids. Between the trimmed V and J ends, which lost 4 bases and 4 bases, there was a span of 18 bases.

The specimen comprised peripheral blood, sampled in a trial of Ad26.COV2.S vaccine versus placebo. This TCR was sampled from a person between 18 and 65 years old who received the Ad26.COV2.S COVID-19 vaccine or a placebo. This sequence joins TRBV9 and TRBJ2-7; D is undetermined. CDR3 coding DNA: TGTGCCAGCAGCCCATCCGGGCTCGTCGGGTACGAGCAGTACTTC. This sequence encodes CASSPSGLVGYEQYF.